This T cell receptor beta chain was captured in a study of blood T cells in healthy people across ages. This clonotype came up many times. Unmatched junction bases numbered 4, after V lost 1 base and J lost 1 base. CDR1 and CDR2 from the germline V gene are SGHTA and FQGNSA. There are 16 residues in the CDR3. Combining a sample-barcoded 5' primer with a J-beta primer mix, a second PCR ran for roughly 6 to 11 cycles. MiXCR, run by TCRdb on the 5' RACE reads, gives a single entry per CDR3 protein. The table includes approximately 810,000 distinct CDR3 sequences, roughly 26% detected once. This sequence was found in a woman at least 80 years old in good health. The chain joins TRBV7-2 to TRBJ2-3; the match to TRBD2 covers 8 bases. The material sequenced was blood. CDR3 sequence: CASSLVGRGGTDTQYF. The DNA for the CDR3 is TGTGCCAGCAGCTTAGTGGGGCGGGGGGGCACAGATACGCAGTATTTT.